The source of this T cell receptor (beta chain) is a study of Graves' ophthalmopathy and Graves' hyperthyroidism. In the study overall: Peripheral blood sampling preceded any treatment and occurred at initial diagnosis.

Study observations and caveats: Using 13 signatures, a model distinguished ophthalmopathy from stable hyperthyroidism, reaching about 87% sensitivity and 81.08% specificity.

Amplifying from RNA transcripts, the study obtained TCR beta CDR3 regions. First-round RT-PCR used HTBI primers; second-round multiplex PCR followed. TCRdb recomputed calls from the multiplex PCR reads with MiXCR, one row per CDR3 protein. In the table there are almost 750,000 distinct CDR3 sequences, 40% of which are singletons. Turning to this clonotype: Its cognate antigen is unknown. Because it lacks the conserved phenylalanine or tryptophan at the end, this CDR3 is likely a read error.

Germline V gives CDR1 MGHDK, CDR2 SYGVNS. The J segment lost 0 bases and the V segment lost 6 bases, leaving 10 bases of the junction unmatched. CDR3 length equals 18 residues. Pregnant or lactating patients and those with other autoimmune diseases or uncontrolled infections were excluded. Sequencing was done on a sample of peripheral blood. The receptor was derived from an adult man with Graves' ophthalmopathy. This chain joins TRBV25-1 and TRBJ2-6; 8 bases are a match to TRBD1. The CDR3 DNA follows: TGTGCCAGCAGCTTAACCGACAGGGGCGCCTCTGGGGCCAACGTCCTGACTTCC. Its translation is CASSLTDRGASGANVLTS.